The T cell receptor (beta chain) described here comes from a study of T cells in Graves' hyperthyroidism and ophthalmopathy. V lost 5 bases and J lost 7, with 14 bases in between. Germline V gene lookup returns CDR1 SGHVS and CDR2 FQNEAQ. CDR3 length: 14 residues. Regions amplified from RNA transcripts were the TCR beta CDR3 regions. The HTBI primer set drove a first-round RT-PCR of the TCR CDR3. TCRdb re-called the multiplex PCR reads through MiXCR, storing one row per CDR3 protein. The sample includes more than 550,000 distinct CDR3 sequences, about 45% of them seen just once. Uncontrolled infection, other autoimmune disease, pregnancy and lactation each barred patients from inclusion. Every diagnosis used clinical symptoms, serum thyroxine and TRAb, thyroid ultrasound and orbital computed tomography. This clonotype was detected many times.

The sequence was collected from an adult man with Graves' disease, either hyperthyroidism or ophthalmopathy (not recorded which). Sequencing was carried out using peripheral blood or thyroid tissue (not recorded which). The chain carries TRBV7-8 and TRBJ1-4; TRBD1 is a possible D gene (6 bases). The CDR3 loop reads CASSRDNSPEKLFF. CDR3 DNA sequence: TGTGCCAGCAGCCGGGACAACTCGCCTGAAAAACTGTTTTTT.